This TCR beta chain was found in a study of human T cells and chemical hapten exposure. Study-level information: Alopecia areata, totalis or universalis was found in mostly female patients.

Germline CDR1 and CDR2: LNHDA and SQIVND (reference sequence). The CDR3 consists of 16 residues. Trimming cost V 3 bases and J 7 bases, with 18 bases left between them. Regarding time point: pre-sensitization, week 0. Treatment specified: therapeutic diphenylcyclopropenone sensitization with weekly scalp DPC. In its sample, this clonotype was seen many times. TCRdb analysed the RACE reads with MiXCR anew, one entry per CDR3 protein. The sample has some 400,000 distinct CDR3 sequences, less than 6.5% seen once. The TCR was taken from a woman aged 45 to 65 with alopecia areata. Some clones in this sample may be carry-over from other donors' samples. The chain couples TRBV19 to TRBJ2-2; tentative D call: TRBD1 (5 bases). The input for sequencing was whole blood, taken in connection with sensitization to the hapten diphenylcyclopropenone (DPC). CDR3 DNA: TGTGCCAGTAGTATCAATTCGGGCAGGGCGAGCGGGGAGCTGTTTTTT. Translation: CASSINSGRASGELFF.